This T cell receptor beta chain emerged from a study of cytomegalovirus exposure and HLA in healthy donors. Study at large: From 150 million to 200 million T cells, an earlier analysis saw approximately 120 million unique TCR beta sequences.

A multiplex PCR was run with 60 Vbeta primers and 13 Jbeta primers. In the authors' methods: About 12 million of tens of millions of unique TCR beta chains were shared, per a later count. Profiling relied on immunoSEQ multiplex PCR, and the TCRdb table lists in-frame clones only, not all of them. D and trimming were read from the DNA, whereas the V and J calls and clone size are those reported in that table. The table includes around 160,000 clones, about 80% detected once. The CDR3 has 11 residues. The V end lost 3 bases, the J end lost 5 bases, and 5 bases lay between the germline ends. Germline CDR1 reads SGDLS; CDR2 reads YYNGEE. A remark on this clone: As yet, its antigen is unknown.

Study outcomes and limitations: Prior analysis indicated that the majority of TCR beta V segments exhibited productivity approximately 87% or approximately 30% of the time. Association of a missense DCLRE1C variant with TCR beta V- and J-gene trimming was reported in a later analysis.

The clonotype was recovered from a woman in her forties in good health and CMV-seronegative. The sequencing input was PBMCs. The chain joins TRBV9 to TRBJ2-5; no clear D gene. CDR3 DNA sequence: TGTGCCAGCAGCGACGGGGAGACCCAGTACTTC. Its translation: CASSDGETQYF.